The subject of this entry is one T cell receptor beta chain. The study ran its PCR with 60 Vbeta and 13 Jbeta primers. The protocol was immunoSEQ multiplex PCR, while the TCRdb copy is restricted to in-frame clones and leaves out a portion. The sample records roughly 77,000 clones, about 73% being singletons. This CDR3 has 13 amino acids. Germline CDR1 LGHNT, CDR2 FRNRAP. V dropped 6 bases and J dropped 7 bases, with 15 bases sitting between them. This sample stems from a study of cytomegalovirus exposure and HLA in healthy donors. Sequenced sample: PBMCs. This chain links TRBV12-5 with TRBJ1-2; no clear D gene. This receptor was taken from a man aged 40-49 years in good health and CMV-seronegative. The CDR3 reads CASGSGIIGGYTF. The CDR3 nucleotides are TGTGCTAGTGGCTCGGGTATTATCGGTGGCTACACCTTC.